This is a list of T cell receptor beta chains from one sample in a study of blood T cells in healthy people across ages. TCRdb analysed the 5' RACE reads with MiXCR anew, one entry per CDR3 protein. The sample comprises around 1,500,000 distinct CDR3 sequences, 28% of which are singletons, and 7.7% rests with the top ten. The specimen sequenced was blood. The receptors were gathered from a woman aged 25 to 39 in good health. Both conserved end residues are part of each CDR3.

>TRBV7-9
CASSLAPQGSNYGYTF
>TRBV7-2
CASSPSGRGYPDTQYF
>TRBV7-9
CASSQPGLGSYEQYF
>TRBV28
CASSLIGGGLQPQHF
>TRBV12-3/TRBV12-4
CASRSLTRVNEQFF
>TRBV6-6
CASRELGYEQYF
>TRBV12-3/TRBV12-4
CASSSPPGAGTSTDTQYF
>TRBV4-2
CASSLGQGETGELFF
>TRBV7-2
CASSLTGALTNYGYTF
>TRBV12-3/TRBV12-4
CASIPRQGSVGGEQFF
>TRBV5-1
CASSLVGDGNTIYF
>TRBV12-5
CASGFRDSGGYTF
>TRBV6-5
CASSYSWTGENQPQHF
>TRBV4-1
CASSQAIADAGWGEQFF